The 20 T cell receptor beta chains reported below all come from one sample, sequenced in a study of blood T cell repertoires in COVID-19. The repertoire was sequenced with immunoSEQ multiplex PCR; TCRdb's copy has only in-frame clones and lacks some. The data hold fewer than 600,000 clones, with roughly 89% observed a single time. Sequences were obtained from peripheral blood. These receptors came from a man younger than 35 with COVID-19, enrolled during active disease.

Details on this clone: Different DNA sequences within this sample yield the same CDR3. The chain combines TRBV7-3 with TRBJ2-5, with 9 bases aligning to TRBD1. V shed 4 bases and J 4 bases; nucleotides not matched to a gene: 1. Germline values: CDR1 SGHTA, CDR2 FQGTGA. This CDR3 has 13 residues. CDR3 coding DNA: TGTGCCAGCAGCTCGGGACAGGGAGAGACCCAGTACTTC. This sequence encodes CASSSGQGETQYF.

The chain recombines TRBV5-1 with TRBJ1-1; 9 bases map to TRBD1. After removal of 0 bases from V and 4 bases from J, the junction contained 4 bases not matched to a gene. The CDR3 is 15 residues long. CDR1 is SGHRS, CDR2 YFSETQ, per germline. CDR3 in DNA: TGCGCCAGCAGCTTGGTGGGACAGGGTGCCACTGAAGCTTTCTTT. This sequence encodes CASSLVGQGATEAFF.

The genes are TRBV6-5 and TRBJ1-1; 7 bases are shared with TRBD1. The V gene's germline CDR1 is MNHEY and CDR2 SVGAGI. V was pared by 5 bases and J by 5 bases, with 8 bases of the junction left unmatched. The CDR3 consists of 14 residues. Here the CDR3 reads CASSRRDSRTEAFF. The CDR3 nucleotides are TGTGCCAGCAGTCGGAGGGACAGTCGGACTGAAGCTTTCTTT.

This chain uses TRBV7-8 with TRBJ2-7, with D hard to call. Trimming shortened V by 5 bases and J by 4 bases, and 6 bases separated the two germline ends. This CDR3 is 11 amino acids long. CDR1 is SGHVS, CDR2 FQNEAQ, per germline. The chain's CDR3 is CASSPQYEQYF. Written as DNA, the CDR3 is TGTGCCAGCAGCCCACAGTACGAGCAGTACTTC.

The chain recombines TRBV5-6 with TRBJ2-7, with 7 bases identical to TRBD1. This CDR3 comprises 15 residues. The V gene end was trimmed by 5 bases and the J gene end by 0 bases; junction bases not matched to a gene: 8. Germline V gives CDR1 SGHDT, CDR2 YYEEEE. CDR3 coding DNA: TGTGCCAGCAGTTCGAATCACAGGGGCTCCTACGAGCAGTACTTC. Translating it yields CASSSNHRGSYEQYF.

This chain links TRBV10-3 with TRBJ2-1; TRBD2 matches 10 bases. The trim removed 7 bases at V and 2 bases at J, leaving 5 bases unmatched. This CDR3 has 15 residues. From germline, CDR1 is ENHRY and CDR2 SYGVKD. CDR3 sequence reads: CAITRAGGPYNEQFF. The CDR3 nucleotides read TGTGCCATCACTAGAGCGGGGGGGCCCTACAATGAGCAGTTCTTC.

The chain combines TRBV5-6 with TRBJ2-1; 8 bases match TRBD2. Germline CDR1 reads SGHDT; CDR2 reads YYEEEE. V dropped 0 bases and J dropped 6; count of bases not matched to a gene: 5. The CDR3 consists of 15 residues. CDR3 coding DNA: TGTGCCAGCAGCTTGGGGTTGGCGGGGGGCAATGAGCAGTTCTTC. It specifies CASSLGLAGGNEQFF.

The V gene is TRBV7-9, the J gene TRBJ1-1; D gene uncertain. Germline CDR1 SEHNR, CDR2 FQNEAQ (reference sequence). The CDR3 totals 13 residues. With 5 bases removed from V and 8 bases from J, the gap between germline ends came to 15 bases. As DNA, the CDR3 is TGTGCCAGCAGCCCCCATGGAGATCTCGAAGCTTTCTTT. It specifies CASSPHGDLEAFF.

As concerns this clone: Other nucleotide sequences in the sample specify the same CDR3. The chain has TRBV5-1 and TRBJ2-7; 7 bases agree with TRBD1. CDR1 SGHRS and CDR2 YFSETQ come from the germline V gene. V gave up 3 bases and J gave up 4 bases; unmatched junction bases: 1. The CDR3 sequence is 12 residues long. CDR3 coding DNA: TGCGCCAGCAGCTCACAGGGGTACGAGCAGTACTTC. It specifies CASSSQGYEQYF.

The chain links TRBV7-8 to TRBJ2-2; a possible D gene is TRBD2 (5 bases). Trimming took 6 bases from V and 7 from J, leaving 12 bases between them. The V gene's germline CDR1 is SGHVS and CDR2 FQNEAQ. CDR3 size: 13 residues. CDR3: CASSERTYGELFF. CDR3 bases: TGTGCCAGCAGTGAGCGGACTTACGGGGAGCTGTTTTTT.

V is TRBV6-1 and J is TRBJ1-2; 9 bases are shared with TRBD1. The CDR3 spans 15 residues. From germline, CDR1 is MNHNS and CDR2 SASEGT. Losses at the gene ends were 2 bases for V and 4 bases for J; bases not matched to a gene: 5. CDR3 loop: CASSEFGQGSYGYTF. The CDR3 nucleotides are TGTGCCAGCAGTGAATTCGGACAGGGGAGCTATGGCTACACCTTC.

The rearrangement links TRBV6-5 to TRBJ1-6; D is undetermined. The germline CDR1 and CDR2 sequences are MNHEY and SVGAGI. Trimming stripped 2 bases from V and 4 bases from J, with 9 bases between. The CDR3 contains 15 residues. The CDR3 reads CASSYADPYNSPLHF. As DNA, the CDR3 is TGTGCCAGCAGTTACGCAGATCCGTATAATTCACCCCTCCACTTT.

The chain joins TRBV7-6 to TRBJ2-3; 16 nucleotides line up with TRBD2. V trimming: 5 bases; J trimming: 2 bases; junction bases outside the gene matches: 7. Germline V gives CDR1 SGHVS, CDR2 FNYEAQ. This CDR3 has 18 residues. In nucleotides, the CDR3 is TGTGCCAGCAGCACGGGACTAGCGGGAGGGCCGTACACAGATACGCAGTATTTT. It translates to CASSTGLAGGPYTDTQYF.

A single count supports this clone. This chain links TRBV19 with TRBJ1-1; no clear D gene. From germline, CDR1 is LNHDA and CDR2 SQIVND (reference sequence). The CDR3 runs to 13 residues. V gave up 5 bases and J gave up 5 bases, with 12 bases separating them. CDR3 nucleotide sequence: TGTGCCAGTAGTCCGGAGCGGGGAACTGAAGCTTTCTTT. This codes for CASSPERGTEAFF.

This clone was seen a single time. The rearrangement links TRBV11-2 to TRBJ2-1, with TRBD2 matching 8 bases. V lost 7 bases and J lost 5; bases outside the gene matches: 13. The CDR3 runs to 16 residues. Germline lookup yields CDR1 SGHAT and CDR2 FQNNGV. The CDR3 region is CASTQTGASGHNEQFF. The CDR3 nucleotides are TGTGCCAGCACCCAAACCGGGGCTAGCGGGCACAATGAGCAGTTCTTC.

CDR3 nucleotide sequence: TGTGCCAGCTCACCCCCGGGACTAAGTTCAGGGGAGCTGTTTTTT. It yields the protein CASSPPGLSSGELFF. This chain joins TRBV18 and TRBJ2-2; TRBD2 aligns across 7 bases. This CDR3 has 15 amino acids. Germline loops: CDR1 KGHSH, CDR2 LQKENI. The V and J ends lost 3 bases and 8 bases, in that order; junction bases with no gene match: 9.

The rearrangement uses TRBV29-1 and TRBJ1-5; tentative D call: TRBD1 (6 bases). The germline gives CDR1 SQVTM, CDR2 ANQGSEA. V lost 7 bases, J lost 4 bases, and 17 bases lay in between. The CDR3 consists of 14 residues. As DNA, the CDR3 is TGCAGCGCAACAGAACAGGGTCGGAATCAGCCCCAGCATTTT. It yields the protein CSATEQGRNQPQHF.

The rearrangement uses TRBV5-1 and TRBJ2-1; 9 positions match TRBD2. The CDR3 sequence is 13 residues long. Trimming took 0 bases from V and 13 from J; bases not matched to a gene: 5. Germline V gene sequence: CDR1 SGHRS, CDR2 YFSETQ. CDR3 DNA sequence: TGCGCCAGCAGCTTGGACGCTAGCGGGGCTCAGTTCTTC. Encoded protein: CASSLDASGAQFF.

The chain couples TRBV5-1 to TRBJ2-1; D possibly corresponds to TRBD1 (6 bases). The CDR3 runs 15 residues. CDR1 is SGHRS and CDR2 is YFSETQ in the germline V gene. V lost 0 bases and J 7 bases, leaving 14 bases between the germline ends. CDR3 in DNA: TGCGCCAGCAGCTTGGGTATCCAGGGGTATAATGAGCAGTTCTTC. It codes for CASSLGIQGYNEQFF.

The genes are TRBV19 and TRBJ2-3; tentatively, D is TRBD1 (6 bases). There are 15 residues in the CDR3. With 3 bases removed from V and 2 bases from J, the gap between germline ends came to 12 bases. Germline V gene sequence: CDR1 LNHDA, CDR2 SQIVND (reference sequence). Here the CDR3 reads CASSIGAGVTDTQYF. DNA of the CDR3: TGTGCCAGTAGTATCGGGGCAGGGGTCACAGATACGCAGTATTTT.